This TCR beta chain emerged from a study of T cell changes during pregnancy in multiple sclerosis. Sequencing was performed with immunoSEQ multiplex PCR; in TCRdb, only in-frame clones are kept and a portion is missing. There are about 72,000 clones in the sample; 90% to 95% occur only once, and less than 0.85% lies in the top ten. The source of this sequence is a female donor in good health, enrolled as a control in a pregnancy study. The sequencing used peripheral blood, collected in the third trimester of pregnancy.

CDR3 sequence: CASSYDRGETQYF. CDR3 nucleotide sequence: TGTGCCAGCAGCTACGACAGGGGAGAGACCCAGTACTTC. The chain uses TRBV5-6 and TRBJ2-5; 8 bases match TRBD1. After removal of 3 bases from V and 4 bases from J, the junction contained 2 bases not matched to a gene. This CDR3 has 13 amino acids. Germline V gives CDR1 SGHDT, CDR2 YYEEEE.